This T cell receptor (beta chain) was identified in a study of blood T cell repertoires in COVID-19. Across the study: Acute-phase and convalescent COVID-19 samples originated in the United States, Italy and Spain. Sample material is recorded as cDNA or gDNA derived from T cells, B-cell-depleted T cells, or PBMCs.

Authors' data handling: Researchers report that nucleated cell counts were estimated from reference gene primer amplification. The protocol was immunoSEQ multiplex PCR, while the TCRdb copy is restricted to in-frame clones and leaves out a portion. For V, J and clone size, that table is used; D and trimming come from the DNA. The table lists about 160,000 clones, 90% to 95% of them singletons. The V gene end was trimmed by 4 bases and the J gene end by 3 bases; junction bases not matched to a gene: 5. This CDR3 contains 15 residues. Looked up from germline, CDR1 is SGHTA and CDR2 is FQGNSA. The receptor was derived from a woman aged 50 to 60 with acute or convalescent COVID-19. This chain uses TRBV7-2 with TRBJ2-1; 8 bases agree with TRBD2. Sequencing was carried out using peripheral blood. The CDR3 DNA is TGTGCCAGCAGCTCCGCTAGCGGGTTCTACAATGAGCAGTTCTTC. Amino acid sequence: CASSSASGFYNEQFF.